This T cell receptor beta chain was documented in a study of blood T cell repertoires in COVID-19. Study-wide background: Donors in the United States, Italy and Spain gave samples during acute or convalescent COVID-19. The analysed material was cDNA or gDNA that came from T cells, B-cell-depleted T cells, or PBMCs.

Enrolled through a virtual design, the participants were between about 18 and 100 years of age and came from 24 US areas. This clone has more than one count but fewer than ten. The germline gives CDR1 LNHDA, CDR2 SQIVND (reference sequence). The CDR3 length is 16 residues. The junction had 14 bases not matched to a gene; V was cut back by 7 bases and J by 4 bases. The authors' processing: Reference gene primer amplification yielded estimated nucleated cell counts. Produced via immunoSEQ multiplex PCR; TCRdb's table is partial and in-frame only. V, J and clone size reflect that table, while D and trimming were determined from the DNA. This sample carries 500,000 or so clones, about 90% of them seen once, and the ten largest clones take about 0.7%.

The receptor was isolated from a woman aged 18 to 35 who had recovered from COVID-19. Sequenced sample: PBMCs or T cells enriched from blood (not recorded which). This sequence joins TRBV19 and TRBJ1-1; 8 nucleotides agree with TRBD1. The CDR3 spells CASNPPPDRDRTEAFF. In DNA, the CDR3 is TGTGCCAGTAACCCCCCCCCGGACAGGGATCGCACTGAAGCTTTCTTT.